This paragraph covers one T cell receptor (beta chain) sequence. The antigen is undetermined. This sample was included in a study of T cell responses to AZD1222 COVID-19 vaccine. Broader study findings: Donors, mostly white British, included more females; clonal diversity was possibly underestimated. Spike-specific TCR breadth and depth grew following two AZD1222 doses. There were repertoire samples only from the period after the peak T cell response.

Data came from immunoSEQ multiplex PCR; TCRdb stores just in-frame clones and leaves some out. The table lists some 110,000 clones, around nine tenths of them singletons. Here the sequenced sample was peripheral blood, taken 28 days after the second dose of the MenACWY control vaccine. The TCR sequence derives from an adult who received the MenACWY meningococcal vaccine as a control.

CDR3 loop: CASSVRSNTEAFF. DNA of the CDR3: TGTGCCAGCAGCGTGCGGTCAAACACTGAAGCTTTCTTT. The chain uses TRBV2 and TRBJ1-1, with D uncertain. This CDR3 spans 13 amino acids. Germline-derived CDR1 and CDR2 are SNHLY and FYNNEI. V lost 6 bases, J lost 2 bases, and 10 bases lay in between.